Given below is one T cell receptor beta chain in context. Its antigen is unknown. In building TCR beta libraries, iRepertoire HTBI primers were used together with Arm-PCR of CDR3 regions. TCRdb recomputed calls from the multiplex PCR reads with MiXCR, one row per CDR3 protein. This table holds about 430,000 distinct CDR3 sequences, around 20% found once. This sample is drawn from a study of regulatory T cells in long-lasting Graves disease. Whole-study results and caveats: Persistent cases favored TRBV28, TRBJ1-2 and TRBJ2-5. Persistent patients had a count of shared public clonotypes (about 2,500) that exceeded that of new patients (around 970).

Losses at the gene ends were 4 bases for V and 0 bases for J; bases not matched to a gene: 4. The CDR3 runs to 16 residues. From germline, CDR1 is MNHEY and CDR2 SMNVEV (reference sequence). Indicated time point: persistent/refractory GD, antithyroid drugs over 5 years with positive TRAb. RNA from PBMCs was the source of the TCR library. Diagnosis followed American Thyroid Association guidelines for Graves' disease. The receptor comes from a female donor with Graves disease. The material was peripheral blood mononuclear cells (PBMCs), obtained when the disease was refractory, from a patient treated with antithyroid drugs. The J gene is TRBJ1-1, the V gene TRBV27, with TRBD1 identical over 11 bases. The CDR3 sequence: CASSWGQGVLNTEAFF. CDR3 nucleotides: TGTGCCAGCAGTTGGGGACAGGGGGTTTTGAACACTGAAGCTTTCTTT.